The 8 T cell receptor beta chains reported below all come from one sample, sequenced in a study of beta chain features in type 1 diabetes (dated by TCRdb to the late 2010s). Libraries were built with the immunoSEQ multiplex PCR assay. The entire isolated RNA was reverse transcribed using the High Capacity cDNA Reverse Transcription Kit, and thus expressed TCRB transcripts were sequenced. This is the immuneACCESS table as TCRdb keeps it, with only in-frame sequences that have V and J called. A part of the clones is gone; compared with another copy, unresolved V genes explain less than half, and the rest is unexplained. Present in this sample are 200,000 to 250,000 clones, 68% of which were seen just once. The leading ten clones occupy 0.053% of the sample. The sequenced material came from naive CD4+ T cells from blood. Sample cell subset or site, as interpreted from the label and publication: true naive CD4+ T cells. These receptors all come from a man aged 30 to 45 in good health.

Concerning this clone: The same CDR3 is also encoded by other DNA sequences in this sample. The V and J genes are TRBV7-2 and TRBJ2-3; D not resolved. The germline gives CDR1 SGHTA, CDR2 FQGNSA. Trimming cost V 5 bases and J 0 bases, with 0 bases left between them. The CDR3 covers 11 residues. The CDR3 region has the DNA TGTGCCAGCAGCAGCACAGATACGCAGTATTTT. Translated: CASSSTDTQYF.

This clone was seen only a few times. This sequence joins TRBV2 and TRBJ2-7; D could derive from TRBD1 or TRBD2 (6 bases each). Germline CDR1 reads SNHLY; CDR2 reads FYNNEI. The CDR3 is 14 amino acids. Trimming left V 7 bases short and J 1 base short, with 14 bases between. CDR3 residues: CASTSPGASYEQYF. Here the CDR3 DNA reads TGTGCCAGCACCTCCCCGGGGGCGTCCTACGAGCAGTACTTC.

In its sample, this clone was seen a few times. This chain links TRBV10-3 with TRBJ2-1, with a weak D call TRBD1 (6 bases). The CDR3 contains 15 residues. Germline V gene data show CDR1 as ENHRY and CDR2 as SYGVKD. Trimming pared 4 bases from V and 0 bases from J, leaving 10 bases between. The CDR3 sequence: CAISGQASSYNEQFF. The DNA of the CDR3 is TGTGCCATCAGTGGACAGGCCAGCTCCTACAATGAGCAGTTCTTC.

The V gene is TRBV5-6, the J gene TRBJ1-1; D is uncertain. CDR1 and CDR2 (germline): SGHDT, YYEEEE. There are 12 residues in the CDR3. The V end was cut by 0 bases, the J end by 11 bases, with 11 bases between. This CDR3 is CASSLEGSRAFF. CDR3 bases: TGTGCCAGCAGCTTGGAAGGCAGTCGGGCTTTCTTT.

The J gene is TRBJ2-1, the V gene TRBV29-1; D possibly corresponds to TRBD1 (5 bases). Germline V gene lookup returns CDR1 SQVTM and CDR2 ANQGSEA. The CDR3 spans 13 residues. The ends were cut back, 5 bases at V and 3 bases at J, with 11 bases in the middle. The CDR3 reads CSVQGRYYNEQFF. The DNA of the CDR3 is TGCAGCGTTCAGGGCAGGTACTACAATGAGCAGTTCTTC.

This chain connects TRBV7-9 to TRBJ2-5; weak D call: TRBD2 (5 bases). V lost 5 bases and J 5 bases, leaving 12 bases between the germline ends. The CDR3 is made up of 13 amino acids. Germline CDR1 SEHNR, CDR2 FQNEAQ (reference sequence). CDR3 residues: CASSRITRETQYF. CDR3 nucleotides: TGTGCCAGCAGCCGAATAACTAGGGAGACCCAGTACTTC.

The V gene is TRBV30, the J gene TRBJ1-1, with a weak D call TRBD1 (6 bases). The CDR3 length is 13 residues. Germline CDR1 and CDR2: GTSNPN and SVGIG (reference sequence). V lost 3 bases, J lost 0 bases, and 8 bases lay in between. This CDR3 is CAWRTGMNTEAFF. DNA for the CDR3: TGTGCCTGGAGAACAGGGATGAACACTGAAGCTTTCTTT.

The chain couples TRBV25-1 to TRBJ2-3; 7 bases match TRBD2. The CDR3 length is 14 residues. V lost 9 bases and J lost 2; bases outside the gene matches: 8. CDR1 MGHDK and CDR2 SYGVNS come from the germline V gene. The CDR3 region is CASWDYPTTDTQYF. The CDR3, as DNA: TGTGCCAGTTGGGACTACCCTACCACAGATACGCAGTATTTT.